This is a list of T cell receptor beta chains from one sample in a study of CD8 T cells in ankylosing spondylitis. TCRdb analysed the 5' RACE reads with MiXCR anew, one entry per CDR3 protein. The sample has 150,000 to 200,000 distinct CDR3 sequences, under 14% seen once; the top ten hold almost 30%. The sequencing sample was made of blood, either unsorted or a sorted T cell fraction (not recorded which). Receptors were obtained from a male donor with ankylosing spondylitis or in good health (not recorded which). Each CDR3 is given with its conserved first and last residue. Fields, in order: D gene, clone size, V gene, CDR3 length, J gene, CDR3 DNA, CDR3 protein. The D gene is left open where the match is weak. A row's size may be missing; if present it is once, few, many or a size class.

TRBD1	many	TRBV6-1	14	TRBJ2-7	TGTGCCAGCAGTAGTACAGGGGTAGCCTACGAGCAGTACTTC	CASSSTGVAYEQYF
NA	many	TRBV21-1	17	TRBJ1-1	TGTGCCAGCAGCAAAGAGGGGTCAGGGCGTGGGTACACTGAAGCTTTCTTT	CASSKEGSGRGYTEAFF
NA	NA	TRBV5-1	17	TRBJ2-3	TGCGCCAGCACTACGGAACTCGCCTGGCGGGGCACAGATACGCAGTATTTT	CASTTELAWRGTDTQYF
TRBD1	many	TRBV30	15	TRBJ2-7	TGTGCCTGGAGTGACTACCGGGACAGGGGCTACGAGCAGTACTTC	CAWSDYRDRGYEQYF
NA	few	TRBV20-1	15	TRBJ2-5	TGCAGTGCTAGGATGGGGGGACAAAGACAAGAGACCCAGTACTTC	CSARMGGQRQETQYF
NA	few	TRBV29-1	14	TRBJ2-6	TGCAGCGCCCTGTCGGGGGTAGGGGCCAACGTCCTGACTTTC	CSALSGVGANVLTF
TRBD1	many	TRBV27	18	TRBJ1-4	TGTGCCAGCAGTTCAACCCCGGGACAGGGTTTTCTTAATGAAAAACTGTTTTTT	CASSSTPGQGFLNEKLFF
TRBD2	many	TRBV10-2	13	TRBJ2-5	TGCGCCAGCGTCGGAAGCGGGAAAGAGACCCAGTACTTC	CASVGSGKETQYF
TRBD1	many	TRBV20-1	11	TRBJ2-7	TGCAGTGCTTTGACAGGGTCCGAGCAGTACTTC	CSALTGSEQYF
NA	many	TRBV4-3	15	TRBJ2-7	TGCGCCAGCAGCCAAGACAGGGGGGTCTCCTACGAGCAGTACTTC	CASSQDRGVSYEQYF
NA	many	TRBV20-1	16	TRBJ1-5	TGCAGTGCTAGAGTCCGGGGGCGGGCCAGCAATCAGCCCCAGCATTTT	CSARVRGRASNQPQHF
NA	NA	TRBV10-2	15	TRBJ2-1	TGCGCCAGCAGTGGCAGAGGGGGAGGCAACAATGAGCAGTTCTTC	CASSGRGGGNNEQFF
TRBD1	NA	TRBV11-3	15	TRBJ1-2	TGTGCCAGCAGCTTAGGACAGGGGCGTCAGGGAGGCTACACCTTC	CASSLGQGRQGGYTF
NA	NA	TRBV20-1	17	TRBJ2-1	TGCAGTGCTAGAGATGGGGCTCCACAAAGCTCCTACAATGAGCAGTTCTTC	CSARDGAPQSSYNEQFF
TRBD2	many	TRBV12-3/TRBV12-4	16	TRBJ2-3	TGTGCCAGCAGATGGACTAGCGGGGGTATGAAAGATACGCAGTATTTT	CASRWTSGGMKDTQYF
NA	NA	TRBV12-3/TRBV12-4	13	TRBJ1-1	TGTGCCAGCGCCACCCCCTCGAACACTGAAGCTTTCTTT	CASATPSNTEAFF
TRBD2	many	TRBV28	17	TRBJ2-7	TGTGCCAGCAACCGGGGACTAGCGGGGGCCCGGACCTACGAGCAGTACTTC	CASNRGLAGARTYEQYF
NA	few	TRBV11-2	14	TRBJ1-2	TGTGCCAGCAGCCCGCCTCAGCTGAGGGATGGCTACACCTTC	CASSPPQLRDGYTF
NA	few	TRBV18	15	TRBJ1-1	TGTGCCAGCTCACCACCGGTCAGGGTGAACACTGAAGCTTTCTTT	CASSPPVRVNTEAFF
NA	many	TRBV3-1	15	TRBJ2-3	TGTGCCAGCAGCCAAGATGGCTCCGGGGGATTGCCTGAGTATTTT	CASSQDGSGGLPEYF
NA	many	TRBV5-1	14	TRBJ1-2	TGCGCCAGCAGCTTAAGGCAGGGAGGCGATGGCTACACCTTC	CASSLRQGGDGYTF
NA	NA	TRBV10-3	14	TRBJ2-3	TGTGCCATCAGTGCTGACCCTAGCGCAGATACGCAGTATTTT	CAISADPSADTQYF
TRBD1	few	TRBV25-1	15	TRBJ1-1	TGTGCCAGCGGAGACCTCAGGGGGCGTGGGACTGAAGCTTTCTTT	CASGDLRGRGTEAFF
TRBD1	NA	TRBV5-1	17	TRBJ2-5	TGCGCCAGCATCTTTGGACAGGGGTGGGTTTCCAGCGAGACCCAGTACTTC	CASIFGQGWVSSETQYF
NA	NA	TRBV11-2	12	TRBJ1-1	TGTGCCAGCAGCTCTGTCGGTCACTGGCTGTTCTTT	CASSSVGHWLFF
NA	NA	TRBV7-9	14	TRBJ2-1	TGTGCCAGCGTGCCGAGCTTGGGGGAAGTAGAGCAGTTCTTC	CASVPSLGEVEQFF
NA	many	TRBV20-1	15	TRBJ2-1	TGCAGTGCTCCTCCGACGGTAAGCTCCTACAATGAGCAGTTCTTC	CSAPPTVSSYNEQFF
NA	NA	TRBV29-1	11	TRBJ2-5	TGCAGCGTTGAAGAAGAGGAGACCCAGTACTTC	CSVEEEETQYF
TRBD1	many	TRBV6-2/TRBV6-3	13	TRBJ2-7	TGTGCCATTACGGACAGGGGAAGCTACGAGCAGTACTTC	CAITDRGSYEQYF
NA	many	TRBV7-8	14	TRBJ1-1	TGTGCCAGCAGCTCAACGGACCCCCCAGGAAAGGCTTTCTTT	CASSSTDPPGKAFF
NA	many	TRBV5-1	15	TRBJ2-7	TGCGCCAGCAGCTCTAATACGGGACGGTCCTACGAGCAGTACTTC	CASSSNTGRSYEQYF
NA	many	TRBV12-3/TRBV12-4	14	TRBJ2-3	TGTGCCAGCAGTTTTCAAGGGGTCACAGATACGCAGTATTTT	CASSFQGVTDTQYF
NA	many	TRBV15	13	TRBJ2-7	TGTGCCACCAGCAGAGATAGGAGCCACGAGCAGTACTTC	CATSRDRSHEQYF
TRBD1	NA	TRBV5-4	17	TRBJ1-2	TGTGCCAGCAGCACCGGGACAGGGGATCCTACCCTCTATGGCTACACCTTC	CASSTGTGDPTLYGYTF
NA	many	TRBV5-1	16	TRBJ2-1	TGCGCCAGCAGCTGGAGGGCAGGGGGTGTATTGAATGAGCAGTTCTTC	CASSWRAGGVLNEQFF
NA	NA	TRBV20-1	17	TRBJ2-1	TGCTGTGCTAGAGATCTGGCGGTGGGGGCATTTGACAATGAGCAGTTCTTC	CCARDLAVGAFDNEQFF
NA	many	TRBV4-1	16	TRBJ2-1	TGCGCCAGCAGCCAAAGGTCTGCGGGCACCTACAATGAGCAGTTCTTC	CASSQRSAGTYNEQFF
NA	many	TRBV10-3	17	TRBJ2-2	TGTGCCATCAGTGAGGGCAGGGCACCCGCCTACACCGGGGAGCTGTTTTTT	CAISEGRAPAYTGELFF
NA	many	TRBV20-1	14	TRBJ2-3	TGCAGTGCGGACGGACGTGGCGGGACAGATACGCAGTATTTT	CSADGRGGTDTQYF
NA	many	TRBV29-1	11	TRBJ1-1	TGCAGCGTCCCGGAGAACACTGAAGCTTTCTTT	CSVPENTEAFF
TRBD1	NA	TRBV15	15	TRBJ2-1	TGTGCCACCAGCAACCCCGGGACAGGGGTCACCCTAGAGTTCTTC	CATSNPGTGVTLEFF
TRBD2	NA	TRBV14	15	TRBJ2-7	TGTGCCAGCAGCCAATTAGCGGGAGTTGCCTACGAGCAGTACTTC	CASSQLAGVAYEQYF
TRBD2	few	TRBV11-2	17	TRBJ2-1	TGTGCCAGCAGCCTCTACCTAGCGGGAGGGGGATACAATGAGCAGTTCTTC	CASSLYLAGGGYNEQFF
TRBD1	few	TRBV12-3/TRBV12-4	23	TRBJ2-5	TGTGCCAGCAGTTTCAGGGGATTGTGGGACAGGGGGCAGGCGGGGGGTTCTCAAGAGACCCAGTACTTC	CASSFRGLWDRGQAGGSQETQYF
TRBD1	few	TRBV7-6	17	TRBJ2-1	TGTGCCAGCAGCTCGACAAGGGGACAGGGAGCCTACAATGAGCAGTTCTTC	CASSSTRGQGAYNEQFF